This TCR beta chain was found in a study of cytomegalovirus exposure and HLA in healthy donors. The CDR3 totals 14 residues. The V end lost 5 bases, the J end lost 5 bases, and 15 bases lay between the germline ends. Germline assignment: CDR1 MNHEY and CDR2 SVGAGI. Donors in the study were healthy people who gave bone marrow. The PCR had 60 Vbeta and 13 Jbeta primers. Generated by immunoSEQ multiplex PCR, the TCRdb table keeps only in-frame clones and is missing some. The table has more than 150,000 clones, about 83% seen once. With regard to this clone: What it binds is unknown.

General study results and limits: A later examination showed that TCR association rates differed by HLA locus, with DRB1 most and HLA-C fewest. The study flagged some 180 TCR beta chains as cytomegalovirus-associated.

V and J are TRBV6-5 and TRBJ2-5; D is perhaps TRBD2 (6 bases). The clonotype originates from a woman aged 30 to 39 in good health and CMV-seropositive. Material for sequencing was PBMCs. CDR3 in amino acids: CASSPSGRWETQYF. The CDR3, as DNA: TGTGCCAGCAGTCCAAGTGGGAGGTGGGAGACCCAGTACTTC.